The clone carrying this TCR beta chain has a handful of counts. Terminally differentiated effector memory CD45RA+ cells were left out of the naive CD8 fraction, which was CD45RO-negative and positively selected for CCR7. This record comes from a study of shared clonotypes between healthy human individuals. Study overall: Researchers assigned three CD4 naive, three CD4 memory, two CD8 naive and one CD8 memory plate to each donor.

The method was immunoSEQ multiplex PCR; TCRdb's version includes in-frame clones alone and lacks a portion of them. The sample carries 1.5 million to 2.5 million clones, just under 95% recorded once. The TCR originated in a man aged 18 to 29 in good health. The sample taken for sequencing was naive CD8+ T cells sorted from blood.

CDR3 in DNA: TGTGCCAGCAGCCCCCATGTGGGCGGGAGGCTCGAGCAGTACTTC. Translation gives CASSPHVGGRLEQYF. The chain is built from TRBV7-9 and TRBJ2-7, with TRBD2 matching over 8 bases. Germline CDR1 reads SEHNR; CDR2 reads FQNEAQ (reference sequence). This CDR3 spans 15 amino acids. J was trimmed by 6 bases and V by 5 bases; bases with no gene match: 12.